In its sample, the clone carrying this T cell receptor (beta chain) was seen many times. The record originates from a study of T cells in Graves' hyperthyroidism and ophthalmopathy. The investigators amplified TCR beta CDR3 regions from RNA transcripts. During a first-round RT-PCR of the TCR CDR3, the HTBI primer set was used. TCRdb analysed the multiplex PCR reads with MiXCR anew, one entry per CDR3 protein. Among approximately 380,000 distinct CDR3 sequences listed, about a fifth were seen once. Germline trimming cut 2 bases from V and 6 bases from J; bases unmatched to any gene: 9. Germline V gene lookup returns CDR1 DFQATT and CDR2 SNEGSKA (reference sequence). The CDR3 is made up of 14 amino acids.

The sample consisted of blood. This chain links TRBV20-1 with TRBJ1-1, with 7 nucleotides matching TRBD1. This TCR derives from a woman in her late teens or twenties with Graves' hyperthyroidism. The CDR3 is CSARKDRAVPEAFF. CDR3 DNA sequence: TGCAGTGCTAGAAAAGACAGGGCGGTCCCTGAAGCTTTCTTT.